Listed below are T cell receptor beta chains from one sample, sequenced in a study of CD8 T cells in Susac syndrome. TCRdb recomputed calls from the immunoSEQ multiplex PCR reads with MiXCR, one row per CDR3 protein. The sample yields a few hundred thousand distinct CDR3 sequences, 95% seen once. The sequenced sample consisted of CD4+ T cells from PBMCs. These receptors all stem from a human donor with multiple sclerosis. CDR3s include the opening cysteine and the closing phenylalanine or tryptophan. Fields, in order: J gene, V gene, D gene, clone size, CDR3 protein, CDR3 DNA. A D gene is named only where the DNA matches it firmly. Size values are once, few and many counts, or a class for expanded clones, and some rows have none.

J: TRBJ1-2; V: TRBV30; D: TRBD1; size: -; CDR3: CAWDPGQSNYGYTF; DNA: TGTGCCTGGGACCCGGGACAGTCTAACTATGGCTACACCTTC
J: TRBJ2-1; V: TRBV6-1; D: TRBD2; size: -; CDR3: CASSGRDYSGTYNEQFF; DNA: TGTGCCAGCAGTGGTCGGGACTACAGTGGGACCTACAATGAGCAGTTCTTC
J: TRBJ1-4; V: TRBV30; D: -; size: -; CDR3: CAWTPPAVGEKLFF; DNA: TGTGCCTGGACTCCCCCGGCGGTGGGTGAAAAACTGTTTTTT
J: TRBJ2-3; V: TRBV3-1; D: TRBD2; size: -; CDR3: CASSQLPGLAGPQYF; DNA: TGTGCCAGCAGCCAGCTGCCGGGACTAGCGGGGCCGCAGTATTTT
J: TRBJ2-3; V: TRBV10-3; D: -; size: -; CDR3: CASGATPGGLSDTQYF; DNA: TGTGCCTCCGGGGCCACCCCTGGGGGCCTCTCAGATACGCAGTATTTT
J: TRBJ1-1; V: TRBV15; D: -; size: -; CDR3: CATQRDVGTEAFF; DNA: TGTGCCACGCAGAGGGACGTGGGGACTGAAGCTTTCTTT
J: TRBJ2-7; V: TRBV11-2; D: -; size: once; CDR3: CASSLVRDEQYF; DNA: TGTGCCAGCAGCTTAGTAAGGGACGAGCAGTACTTC
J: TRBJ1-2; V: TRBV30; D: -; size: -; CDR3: CAWSENSNYGYTF; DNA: TGTGCCTGGAGTGAAAACTCCAACTATGGCTACACCTTC
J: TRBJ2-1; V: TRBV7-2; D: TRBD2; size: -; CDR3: CASSYRLAGGGNEQFF; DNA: TGTGCCAGCAGCTACCGTCTAGCGGGGGGGGGAAATGAGCAGTTCTTC
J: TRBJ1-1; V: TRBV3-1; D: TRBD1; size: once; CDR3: CASSQPLEGGRAEAFF; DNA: TGTGCCAGCAGCCAGCCCCTTGAAGGGGGCCGGGCTGAAGCTTTCTTT
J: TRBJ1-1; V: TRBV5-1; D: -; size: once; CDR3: CASSSNQLTANTEAFF; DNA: TGCGCCAGCAGCTCCAACCAACTGACAGCGAACACTGAAGCTTTCTTT
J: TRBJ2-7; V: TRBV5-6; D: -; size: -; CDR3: CASSTYKTASSYEQYF; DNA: TGTGCCAGCAGCACCTACAAGACAGCTTCCTCCTACGAGCAGTACTTC
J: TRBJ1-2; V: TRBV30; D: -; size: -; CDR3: CAWTLTGRSSTF; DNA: TGTGCCTGGACCTTGACGGGACGCTCAAGCACCTTC
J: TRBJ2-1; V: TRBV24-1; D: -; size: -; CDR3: CATSDWAEVRQFF; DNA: TGTGCCACCAGTGATTGGGCGGAGGTGAGGCAGTTCTTC